The clone carrying this TCR beta chain has ten or more counts. Its matching antigen is unknown. This sample was included in a study of T cells in Graves' hyperthyroidism and ophthalmopathy. Authors of the study amplified TCR beta CDR3 regions from RNA transcripts. Initially, a first-round RT-PCR of the TCR CDR3 employed the HTBI primer set. TCRdb itself ran the multiplex PCR reads through MiXCR, one entry per CDR3 protein. The sample holds roughly 800,000 distinct CDR3 sequences, 35% to 40% seen once. Patients having uncontrolled infection, another autoimmune disease, pregnancy or lactation were not included. Study observations and caveats: A model using 13 V-J features told ophthalmopathy apart from stable hyperthyroidism.

Unmatched junction bases numbered 3, after V lost 4 bases and J lost 3 bases. The germline V gene encodes CDR1 SEHNR and CDR2 FQNEAQ (reference sequence). The CDR3 extends over 13 amino acids. The V gene is TRBV7-9, the J gene TRBJ2-7; 7 bases agree with TRBD1. Sequenced input: blood. The clonotype was recovered from a man aged 18 to 30 with Graves' hyperthyroidism. The CDR3 spells CASSSDRRYEQYF. Here the CDR3 DNA reads TGTGCCAGCAGCTCGGACAGGCGCTACGAGCAGTACTTC.